This entry features one T cell receptor (beta chain) sequence. Its antigen is still unknown. Base qualities are not at hand, and no much larger clone is one base apart. The entry originates in a study of relationships among human T cell subsets (dated by TCRdb to the early 2010s). At the level of the whole study: Eight distinct blood T cell populations were sequenced: pan T, CD8 cytotoxic, regulatory, Th1, Th2, naive plus transitional, activated and memory cells. Points the paper makes about the study in general: T cell counts went unrecorded for two pan T samples, which were processed alongside pan B cells. The seven subsets showed no statistically significant differences in V, D and J usage, CDR3 length, or N-nucleotide additions. More than 55% of CD8+ cytotoxic sequences came from clones with more than 100 reads, while the regulatory and Th2 subsets showed few clones of that size. The bead-based sorting could not exclude a CD4+CD8+ double-positive population. The substantial sharing of CDR3s among Th1, Th2 and regulatory T cells was interpreted as suggesting that cell fate choices are stochastic.

V lost 7 bases and J lost 5 bases; the stretch between them is 17 bases long. CDR1 and CDR2 are read off the germline V gene as MDHEN and SYDVKM. Including cysteine and phenylalanine, the CDR3 has 14 amino acids. CDR3 DNA only is kept here, 42 bases in frame from base 1. Miltenyi superparamagnetic beads coated with subset-specific monoclonal antibodies were used for isolation of the T cell subsets. Every T cell population came from peripheral blood. Whole blood was subjected to Ficoll separation to obtain mononuclear cells, from which monocytes were subsequently depleted using anti-CD14 microbeads. The isolated cell populations were resuspended in RNAprotect reagent immediately. The pan T sample consisted of CD3+ T cells in general. Library preparation employed multiplex PCR. Sequencing took place on a 454 GS FLX. Semiquantitative ARM-PCR was used to amplify the TCR alpha and beta CDR3 regions from mRNA. In ARM-PCR, tagged nested gene-specific primers were applied first, and communal superprimers then carried out the exponential amplification. Exonuclease was used to remove the nested primers before the first-round PCR products went through the second amplification round. Amplicons were sequenced on the 454 platform, which allows rapid sequencing of millions of DNA fragments without cloning bias. An effective read was defined as a read mappable to both V and J germline segments. The authors' pipeline ran thus. Reads were assigned to germline V, D and J segments with IRmap, which uses pyromap, a Smith-Waterman modification adapted to 454 sequencing errors. D-beta assignments were filtered using cutoffs set at the 99th percentile of alignment scores from simulated random sequences. The amino acids between the conserved V-segment Y[YFLI]C motif and the J-segment [FW]GXGT motif were defined as CDR3. Repertoire diversity was estimated with a compound Poisson process model previously applied to large-scale EST data. A cross-contamination detection procedure was applied to argue against sample contamination as the source of shared CDR3s. TCRdb reprocessed the public reads (quality trimming at Q25 with fastp, clone calling with MiXCR) and kept in-frame beta chains. Identical CDR3 protein sequences are pooled into one entry, listed with their most common genes and DNA. The V and J calls and clone size are TCRdb's, not the authors'. The sample table records around 14,000 distinct CDR3 sequences; less than 80% of these occur just once. The top ten clones comprise 30% to 35% of the sample.

This receptor was obtained from a man aged 40-50 years in good health. Sequencing was done on a sample of total T cells sorted from blood. The cell subset or site label here, explained by the study, means: CD3+ T cells in general. The rearrangement joined TRBV28 to TRBJ1-2; the D gene is perhaps TRBD1, from 6 matching bases. DNA sequence: TGTGCCAGCACCCAACACAGGGAGTCATATGGCTACACCTTC. Its translation is CASTQHRESYGYTF.